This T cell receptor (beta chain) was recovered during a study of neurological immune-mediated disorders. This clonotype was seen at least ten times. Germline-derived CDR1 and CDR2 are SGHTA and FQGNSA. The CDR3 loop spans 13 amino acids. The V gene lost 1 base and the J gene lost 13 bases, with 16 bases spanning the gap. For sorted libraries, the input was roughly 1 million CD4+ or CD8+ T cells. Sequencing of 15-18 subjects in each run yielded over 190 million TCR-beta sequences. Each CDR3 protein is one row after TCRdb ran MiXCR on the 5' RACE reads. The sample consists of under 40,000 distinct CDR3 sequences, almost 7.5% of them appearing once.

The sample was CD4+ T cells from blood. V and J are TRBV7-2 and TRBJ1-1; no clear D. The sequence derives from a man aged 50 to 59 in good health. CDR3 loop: CASSLGSRFEGFF. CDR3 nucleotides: TGTGCCAGCAGCTTAGGTTCGAGGTTCGAGGGTTTCTTT.